The present entry profiles one TCR beta chain with its context. Its cognate antigen is unknown. This sample is part of a study of cytomegalovirus exposure and HLA in healthy donors. Findings and limits, study-wide: Most TCR sequences were rare, but some public TCRs occurred in many donors. Some V segments, including TRBV6-2 and TRBV6-3, were excluded as indistinguishable.

Donors had nominal health at sampling but likely had unrecorded immune exposures. The junction had 4 bases not matched to a gene; V was cut back by 3 bases and J by 4 bases. The CDR3 is 13 amino acids. Germline assignment: CDR1 SQVTM and CDR2 ANQGSEA. Both 60 Vbeta primers and 13 Jbeta primers went into the PCR. This table comes from immunoSEQ multiplex PCR, and its TCRdb copy is limited to in-frame clones, with some not included. The repertoire holds approximately 150,000 clones, with about 60% as singletons. The receptor's source is a woman between 55 and 75 years old in good health and CMV-seropositive. Sequenced material: PBMCs. The chain links TRBV29-1 to TRBJ2-7; 9 nucleotides agree with TRBD1. In DNA form, the CDR3 reads TGCAGCGTTGAGGGGGGGACAGGGTACGAGCAGTACTTC. It yields the protein CSVEGGTGYEQYF.